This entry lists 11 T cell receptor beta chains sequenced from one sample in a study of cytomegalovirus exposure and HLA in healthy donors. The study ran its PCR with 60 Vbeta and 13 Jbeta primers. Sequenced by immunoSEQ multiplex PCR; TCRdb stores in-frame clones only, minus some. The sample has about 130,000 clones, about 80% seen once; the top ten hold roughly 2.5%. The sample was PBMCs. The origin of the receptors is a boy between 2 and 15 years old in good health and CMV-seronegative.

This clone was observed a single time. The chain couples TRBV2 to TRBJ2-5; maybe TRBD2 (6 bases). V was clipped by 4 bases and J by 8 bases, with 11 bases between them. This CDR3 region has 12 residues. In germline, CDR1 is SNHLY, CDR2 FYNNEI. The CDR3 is CASSATAGTQYF. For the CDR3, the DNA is TGTGCCAGCAGTGCCACTGCGGGAACCCAGTACTTC.

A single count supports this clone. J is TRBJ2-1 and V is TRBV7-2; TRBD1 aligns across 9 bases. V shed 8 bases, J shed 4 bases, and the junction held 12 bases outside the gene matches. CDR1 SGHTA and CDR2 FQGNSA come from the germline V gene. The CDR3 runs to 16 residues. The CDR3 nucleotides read TGTGCCAGCGGAAGCTGGGACAGGGAGCTATACAATGAGCAGTTCTTC. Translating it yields CASGSWDRELYNEQFF.

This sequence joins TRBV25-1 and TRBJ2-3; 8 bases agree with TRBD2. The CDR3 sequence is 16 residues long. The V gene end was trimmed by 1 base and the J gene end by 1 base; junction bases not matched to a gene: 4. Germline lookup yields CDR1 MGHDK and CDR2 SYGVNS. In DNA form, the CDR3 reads TGTGCCAGCAGTGAATTTCGGCGGGGGGGCACAGATACGCAGTATTTT. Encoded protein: CASSEFRRGGTDTQYF.

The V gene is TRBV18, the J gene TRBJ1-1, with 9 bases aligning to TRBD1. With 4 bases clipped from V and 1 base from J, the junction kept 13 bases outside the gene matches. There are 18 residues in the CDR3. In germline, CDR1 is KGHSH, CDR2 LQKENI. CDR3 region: CASSRDNIQGAPNTEAFF. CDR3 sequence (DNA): TGTGCCAGCTCACGGGATAACATACAGGGGGCCCCGAACACTGAAGCTTTCTTT.

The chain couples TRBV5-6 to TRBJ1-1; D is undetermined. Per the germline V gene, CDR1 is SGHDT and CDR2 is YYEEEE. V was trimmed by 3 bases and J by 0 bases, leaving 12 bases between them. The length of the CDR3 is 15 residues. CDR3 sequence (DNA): TGTGCCAGCAGCTACCTCGACACATTGAACACTGAAGCTTTCTTT. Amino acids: CASSYLDTLNTEAFF.

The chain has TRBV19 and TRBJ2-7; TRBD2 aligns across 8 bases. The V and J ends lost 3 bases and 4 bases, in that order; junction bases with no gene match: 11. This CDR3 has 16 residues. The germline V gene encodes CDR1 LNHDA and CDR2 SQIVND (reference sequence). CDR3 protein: CASSIHPSGGLYEQYV. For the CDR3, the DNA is TGTGCCAGTAGTATCCATCCCAGCGGGGGATTATACGAGCAGTACGTC.

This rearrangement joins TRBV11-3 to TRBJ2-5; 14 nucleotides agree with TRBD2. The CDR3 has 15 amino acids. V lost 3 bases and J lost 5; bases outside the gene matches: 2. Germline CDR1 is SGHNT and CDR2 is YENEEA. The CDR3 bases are TGTGCCAGCAGCTTGGGGACTAGCGGGAGTGAGACCCAGTACTTC. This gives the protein CASSLGTSGSETQYF. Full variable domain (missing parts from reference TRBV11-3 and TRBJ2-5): EAGVVQSPRYKIIEKKQPVAFWCNPISGHNTLYWYLQNLGQGPELLIRYENEEAVDDSQLPKDRFSAERLKGVDSTLKIQPAELGDSAVYLCASSLGTSGSETQYFGPGTRLLVL.

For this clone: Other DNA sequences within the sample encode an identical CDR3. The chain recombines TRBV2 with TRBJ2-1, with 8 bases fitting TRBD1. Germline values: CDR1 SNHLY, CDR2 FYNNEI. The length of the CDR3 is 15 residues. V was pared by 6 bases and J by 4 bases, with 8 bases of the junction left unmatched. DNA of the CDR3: TGTGCCAGCAGGCCCCGGGACAGGCTGTACAATGAGCAGTTCTTC. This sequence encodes CASRPRDRLYNEQFF. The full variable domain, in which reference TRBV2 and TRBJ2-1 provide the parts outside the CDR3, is EPEVTQTPSHQVTQMGQEVILRCVPISNHLYFYWYRQILGQKVEFLVSFYNNEISEKSEIFDDQFSVERPDGSNFTLKIRSTKLEDSAMYFCASRPRDRLYNEQFFGPGTRLTVL.

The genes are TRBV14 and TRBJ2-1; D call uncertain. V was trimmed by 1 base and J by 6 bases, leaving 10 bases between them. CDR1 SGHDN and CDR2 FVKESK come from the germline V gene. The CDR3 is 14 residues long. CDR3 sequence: CASSQAVSVNEQFF. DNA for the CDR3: TGTGCCAGCAGCCAAGCTGTCAGCGTCAATGAGCAGTTCTTC.

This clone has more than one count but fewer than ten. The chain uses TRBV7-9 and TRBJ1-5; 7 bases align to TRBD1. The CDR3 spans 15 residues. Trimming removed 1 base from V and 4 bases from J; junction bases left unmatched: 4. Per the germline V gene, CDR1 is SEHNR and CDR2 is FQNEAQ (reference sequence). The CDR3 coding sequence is TGTGCCAGCAGCTTAGAGGGGGCCGGAAATCAGCCCCAGCATTTT. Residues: CASSLEGAGNQPQHF.

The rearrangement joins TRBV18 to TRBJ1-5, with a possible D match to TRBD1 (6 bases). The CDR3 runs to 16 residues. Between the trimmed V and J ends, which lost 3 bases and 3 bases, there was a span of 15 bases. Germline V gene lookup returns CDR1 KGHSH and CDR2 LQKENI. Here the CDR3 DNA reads TGTGCCAGCTCACCTCAGGGGTCCTCCTCCAATCAGCCCCAGCATTTT. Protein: CASSPQGSSSNQPQHF. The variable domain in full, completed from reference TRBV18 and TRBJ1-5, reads NAGVMQNPRHLVRRRGQEARLRCSPMKGHSHVYWYRQLPEEGLKFMVYLQKENIIDESGMPKERFSAEFPKEGPSILRIQQVVRGDSAAYFCASSPQGSSSNQPQHFGDGTRLSIL.